A selection of T cell receptor beta chains follows, all from one sample in a study of Ad26.COV2.S vaccination and SARS-CoV-2 variants. Sequenced by immunoSEQ multiplex PCR; TCRdb stores in-frame clones only, minus some. The table lists about 350,000 clones, 85% to 90% of them singletons. The sequencing here drew on peripheral blood, taken in a trial of Ad26.COV2.S vaccine versus placebo. These receptors were obtained from a person between 18 and 65 years old who received the Ad26.COV2.S COVID-19 vaccine or a placebo. Each CDR3 is given with its conserved first and last residue. The D gene is left open where the match is weak. For some rows the clone size is stated as once, few or many, or as a class when expanded; others skip it.

J	V	size	D	DNA	CDR3
TRBJ2-5	TRBV5-4	-	TRBD1	TGTGCCAGCAGAGCGGCCGGGACAGGCGGGGAGACCCAGTACTTC	CASRAAGTGGETQYF
TRBJ2-2	TRBV7-9	-	-	TGTGCCAGCAGCTCAAGGACGTCGAACACCGGGGAGCTGTTTTTT	CASSSRTSNTGELFF
TRBJ1-2	TRBV5-6	-	-	TGTGCCAGCAGATCTGTCCGGGGGGCAAATGGCTACACCTTC	CASRSVRGANGYTF
TRBJ1-3	TRBV4-1	-	TRBD1	TGCGCCAGCAGCCAATCTAAATGGACAGGGGATAGAAACACCATATATTTT	CASSQSKWTGDRNTIYF
TRBJ2-1	TRBV7-8	-	-	TGTGCCAGCAGCCCAAACAGGATCGAGCAGTTCTTC	CASSPNRIEQFF
TRBJ2-7	TRBV2	-	-	TGTGCCAGCAGCCGGGAATTAATCTACGAGCAGTACTTC	CASSRELIYEQYF
TRBJ2-3	TRBV7-3	-	TRBD1	TGTGCCAGCAGCTTAGTCGCCTCCGGGACAGGGATATGGGATACGCAGTATTTT	CASSLVASGTGIWDTQYF
TRBJ2-7	TRBV30	few	-	TGTGCCTGGAGTGTAGGGGTCAGGGAGCAGTACTTC	CAWSVGVREQYF
TRBJ2-7	TRBV2	-	-	TGTGCCACCCAAGGAGCCGGACAGTCCTACGAGCAGTACTTC	CATQGAGQSYEQYF
TRBJ2-5	TRBV7-6	once	TRBD2	TGTGCCAGCAGCTTCCCTGCGGGGGGAGTAGACGAGACCCAGTACTTC	CASSFPAGGVDETQYF
TRBJ1-2	TRBV2	-	-	TGTGCCAGCAGCGCAGGACGGATTTATGGCTACACCTTC	CASSAGRIYGYTF
TRBJ2-7	TRBV14	once	-	TGTGCCAGCAGCCAACGGGACGGATACCGGACCTACGAGCAGTACTTC	CASSQRDGYRTYEQYF
TRBJ2-5	TRBV25-1	-	TRBD1	TGTGCCAGCAGTGACACGACAGGGCCGGCAGAGACCCAGTACTTC	CASSDTTGPAETQYF
TRBJ2-5	TRBV3-1/TRBV3-2	-	-	TGTGCCAGCAGCCAAGTCCAGGGACAAGAGACCCAGTACTTC	CASSQVQGQETQYF
TRBJ1-5	TRBV6-5	-	-	TGTGCCAGCGGACACAATCAGCCCCAGCATTTT	CASGHNQPQHF
TRBJ2-3	TRBV3-1/TRBV3-2	once	-	TGTGCCAGCAGCCAAGCAAACAGGGCCGATACGCAGTATTTT	CASSQANRADTQYF
TRBJ2-1	TRBV30	-	-	TGTGCCTGGAGTTTAACAGGAGTGTACAATGAGCAGTTCTTC	CAWSLTGVYNEQFF
TRBJ2-7	TRBV11-2	-	TRBD2	TGTGCCAGCAGCTTAGTAGCGGGAGCACGTGAGCAGTACTTC	CASSLVAGAREQYF
TRBJ2-3	TRBV10-1	-	-	TGCGCCAGCAGTGAAGGGGCAGATACGCAGTATTTT	CASSEGADTQYF
TRBJ1-4	TRBV19	-	-	TGTGCCACAAAGGAGAGGGTTCGTGAAAAACTGTTTTTT	CATKERVREKLFF
TRBJ2-3	TRBV27	-	-	TGTGCCAGCAGACAGAGACCTAGCACAGATACGCAGTATTTT	CASRQRPSTDTQYF
TRBJ1-5	TRBV21-1	-	-	TGTGCCAGCAGCAGACGACAGGGGTATAGCAATCAGCCCCAGCATTTT	CASSRRQGYSNQPQHF
TRBJ1-5	TRBV19	-	-	TGTGCCAGTAGTATGGGAAGGGGCTCTAGCAATCAGCCCCAGCATTTT	CASSMGRGSSNQPQHF
TRBJ2-5	TRBV28	-	-	TGTGCCAGCAGCGGGAACAGGGTATACCAAGAGACCCAGTACTTC	CASSGNRVYQETQYF